This T cell receptor (beta chain) was captured by sequencing in a study of blood T cell repertoires in COVID-19. Study-wide background: Sources were T cells, B-cell-depleted T cells, or PBMCs; the material itself was cDNA or gDNA.

Methods used by the authors: Researchers report that nucleated cell counts were estimated from reference gene primer amplification. This table comes from immunoSEQ multiplex PCR, and its TCRdb copy is limited to in-frame clones, with some not included. V, J and clone size were drawn from that table, and D and trimming were deduced from the DNA. The table shows 53,000 or so clones, with approximately 80% occurring only once. The TCR originated in an older man with active or convalescent COVID-19. The sequenced sample consisted of peripheral blood.

CDR3 sequence (DNA): TGTGCCAGCAGTCCAAACAGGGAGAAGAACTATGGCTACACCTTC. The encoded protein is CASSPNREKNYGYTF. The chain uses TRBV28 and TRBJ1-2; weak D call: TRBD1 (6 bases). V dropped 5 bases and J dropped 2 bases, with 15 bases sitting between them. This CDR3 spans 15 amino acids. Germline V CDR1 and CDR2: MDHEN, SYDVKM.